Following are 30 T cell receptor beta chains from one sample sequenced in a study of glioma-infiltrating T cells after dendritic cell vaccination. Produced via immunoSEQ multiplex PCR; TCRdb's table is partial and in-frame only. The data contain 65,000 to 80,000 clones, about 86% of them singletons. The specimen comprised blood, sampled before dendritic cell vaccination. These receptor sequences come from a human donor with glioblastoma.

This clone was detected a few times. V is TRBV7-9 and J is TRBJ1-4; D may be TRBD1 (5 bases). The CDR3 is 13 residues long. Between the trimmed V and J ends, which lost 7 bases and 6 bases, there was a span of 12 bases. Per the germline V gene, CDR1 is SEHNR and CDR2 is FQNEAQ (reference sequence). CDR3 sequence (DNA): TGTGCCAGCACCGGGGGGGATGATGAAAAACTGTTTTTT. Translated: CASTGGDDEKLFF.

The genes are TRBV19 and TRBJ2-7; maybe TRBD2 (5 bases). This CDR3 has 15 residues. Trimming took off 3 bases at V and 0 bases at J, with 12 bases between the two ends. The germline V gene encodes CDR1 LNHDA and CDR2 SQIVND (reference sequence). CDR3 sequence reads: CASSIRGPSSYEQYF. DNA for the CDR3: TGTGCCAGTAGTATCCGGGGTCCGAGCTCCTACGAGCAGTACTTC.

This chain connects TRBV5-6 to TRBJ2-3; 8 bases agree with TRBD1. The CDR3 length is 17 residues. Germline lookup yields CDR1 SGHDT and CDR2 YYEEEE. Trimming at V came to 0 bases and at J to 5 bases, leaving 11 bases not matched to a gene. The CDR3 region has the DNA TGTGCCAGCAGCTTGGGCCCGGCAGGGGGCATAGGAGATACGCAGTATTTT. Translated, it gives CASSLGPAGGIGDTQYF.

The gene calls are TRBV25-1 and TRBJ1-6; D uncertain. V lost 0 bases and J lost 0, with 3 bases in between. This CDR3 is 15 amino acids long. CDR1 and CDR2 from the germline V gene are MGHDK and SYGVNS. CDR3 coding DNA: TGTGCCAGCAGTGAATACAGCTCCTATAATTCACCCCTCCACTTT. Translating gives CASSEYSSYNSPLHF.

This clone was seen a few times. V gene TRBV7-9 combines with J gene TRBJ1-5; 8 positions match TRBD1. CDR1 and CDR2 (germline): SEHNR, FQNEAQ (reference sequence). With 0 bases clipped from V and 5 bases from J, the junction kept 3 bases outside the gene matches. The CDR3 consists of 15 residues. The CDR3 bases are TGTGCCAGCAGCTTAGCGACAGGGGTTGATCAGCCCCAGCATTTT. Translation gives CASSLATGVDQPQHF.

The genes are TRBV5-1 and TRBJ1-1; no clear D. Germline loops: CDR1 SGHRS, CDR2 YFSETQ. CDR3 size: 14 residues. The V end was cut by 2 bases, the J end by 1 base, with 9 bases between. CDR3 bases: TGCGCCAGCAGCTTCAACACAGCGAACACTGAAGCTTTCTTT. Its translation is CASSFNTANTEAFF.

The chain is built from TRBV19 and TRBJ1-5, with D uncertain. Trimming removed 6 bases from V and 0 bases from J, with 12 bases in between. The germline CDR1 and CDR2 sequences are LNHDA and SQIVND (reference sequence). The CDR3 runs 15 residues. Here the CDR3 reads CASRGGGNSNQPQHF. Written as DNA, the CDR3 is TGTGCCAGTAGGGGTGGCGGTAATAGCAATCAGCCCCAGCATTTT. Together with reference TRBV19 and TRBJ1-5, the CDR3 gives the full variable domain: DGGITQSPKYLFRKEGQNVTLSCEQNLNHDAMYWYRQDPGQGLRLIYYSQIVNDFQKGDIAEGYSVSREKKESFPLTVTSAQKNPTAFYLCASRGGGNSNQPQHFGDGTRLSIL.

The rearrangement links TRBV19 to TRBJ1-4; D remains ambiguous. V was pared by 7 bases and J by 4 bases, with 10 bases between. There are 13 residues in the CDR3. CDR1 and CDR2 (germline): LNHDA, SQIVND (reference sequence). CDR3 nucleotides: TGTGCCAGTAAACTCGGTAGTAATGAAAAACTGTTTTTT. Protein product: CASKLGSNEKLFF.

The chain joins TRBV18 to TRBJ2-1; D is uncertain. Trimming pared 2 bases from V and 9 bases from J, leaving 8 bases between. Germline CDR1 KGHSH, CDR2 LQKENI. This CDR3 is 12 amino acids long. CDR3 amino acids: CASSPSSSEQFF. In DNA, the CDR3 is TGTGCCAGCTCACCAAGCTCGAGTGAGCAGTTCTTC.

This clone was seen more than once but under ten times. The genes are TRBV9 and TRBJ1-6; D not resolved. V lost 3 bases and J 0 bases, leaving 13 bases between the germline ends. The CDR3 loop spans 17 amino acids. From germline, CDR1 is SGDLS and CDR2 YYNGEE. In DNA form, the CDR3 reads TGTGCCAGCAGCGCAGAGGGCGGGAGCTCCTATAATTCACCCCTCCACTTT. It translates to CASSAEGGSSYNSPLHF.

The chain joins TRBV7-9 to TRBJ2-7, with D possibly matching TRBD1 (6 bases). This CDR3 contains 15 residues. Per the germline V gene, CDR1 is SEHNR and CDR2 is FQNEAQ (reference sequence). V was trimmed by 3 bases and J by 2 bases, leaving 14 bases between them. CDR3 sequence reads: CASSFGTSNPYEQYF. The CDR3 DNA follows: TGTGCCAGCAGCTTCGGGACATCGAACCCCTACGAGCAGTACTTC.

This clone was seen a few times. V and J are TRBV29-1 and TRBJ1-1, with a possible D match to TRBD1 (6 bases). This CDR3 contains 12 residues. Germline assignment: CDR1 SQVTM and CDR2 ANQGSEA. Trimming left V 8 bases short and J 1 base short, with 11 bases between. As DNA, the CDR3 is TGCAGCTATGTAGGGGGGAACACTGAAGCTTTCTTT. It specifies CSYVGGNTEAFF.

The chain is built from TRBV6-4 and TRBJ1-6; 7 nucleotides agree with TRBD1. V was clipped by 3 bases and J by 8 bases; unmatched bases: 4. Germline V CDR1 and CDR2: MRHNA, SNTAGT. The length of the CDR3 is 14 residues. DNA of the CDR3: TGTGCCAGCAGTGATCGGGACAGCGATTCACCCCTCCACTTT. It encodes CASSDRDSDSPLHF.

A few counts support this clone. The chain uses TRBV7-9 and TRBJ1-2, with 10 nucleotides matching TRBD1. Germline V gives CDR1 SEHNR, CDR2 FQNEAQ (reference sequence). This CDR3 region has 16 residues. J was trimmed by 4 bases and V by 5 bases; bases with no gene match: 10. Here the CDR3 DNA reads TGTGCCAGCAGCCCCGGGACAGGGGCTATGGGCTATGGCTACACCTTC. The encoded protein is CASSPGTGAMGYGYTF.

This clone was detected only once. The J gene is TRBJ2-1, the V gene TRBV15; D might be TRBD1 (5 bases). The CDR3 consists of 12 residues. Germline values: CDR1 LNHNV, CDR2 YYDKDF (reference sequence). V gave up 5 bases and J gave up 9 bases, with 11 bases separating them. Written as DNA, the CDR3 is TGTGCCACCAGCGGTAAAAGGGGTGAGCAGTTCTTC. The encoded protein is CATSGKRGEQFF.

The J gene is TRBJ2-7, the V gene TRBV7-9, with 7 bases fitting TRBD1. This CDR3 region has 14 residues. Germline V CDR1 and CDR2: SEHNR, FQNEAQ (reference sequence). V dropped 5 bases and J dropped 0; count of bases not matched to a gene: 4. The CDR3 here is CASSIRQGSYEQYF. DNA for the CDR3: TGTGCCAGCAGCATAAGACAGGGCTCCTACGAGCAGTACTTC.

The genes are TRBV7-2 and TRBJ1-6; tentative D call: TRBD1 (5 bases). Germline V gene lookup returns CDR1 SGHTA and CDR2 FQGNSA. V was pared by 1 base and J by 8 bases, with 15 bases between. This CDR3 has 16 residues. The CDR3 nucleotides read TGTGCCAGCAGCTTAGATATCGGCAGGGCATATTCACCCCTCCACTTT. Translation: CASSLDIGRAYSPLHF.

The chain carries TRBV5-1 and TRBJ1-2; D may be TRBD1 (5 bases). From germline, CDR1 is SGHRS and CDR2 YFSETQ. This CDR3 is 14 amino acids long. Trimming cost V 4 bases and J 4 bases, with 14 bases left between them. The CDR3 DNA reads TGCGCCAGCAGCCCCGGACACGAATTCTATGGCTACACCTTC. It specifies CASSPGHEFYGYTF.

This chain joins TRBV18 and TRBJ1-5; D is unresolved. Between the trimmed V and J ends, which lost 6 bases and 6 bases, there was a span of 15 bases. The CDR3 covers 14 residues. Per germline, CDR1 KGHSH and CDR2 LQKENI. CDR3 sequence reads: CASSTEREGQPQHF. The CDR3 DNA reads TGTGCCAGCTCCACCGAAAGGGAGGGTCAGCCCCAGCATTTT.

As regards this clone: This CDR3 is also generated by other DNA sequences in the sample. The chain joins TRBV7-8 to TRBJ1-5; 7 nucleotides align to TRBD1. J gave up 0 bases and V 5 bases, and 7 bases lay outside the gene matches. The germline CDR1 and CDR2 sequences are SGHVS and FQNEAQ. This CDR3 has 16 amino acids. The CDR3 loop is CASSPGGTYSNQPQHF. CDR3 sequence (DNA): TGTGCCAGCAGCCCAGGGGGGACATATAGCAATCAGCCCCAGCATTTT.

This clone appeared once. The chain combines TRBV15 with TRBJ1-1; D is undetermined. Germline CDR1 LNHNV, CDR2 YYDKDF (reference sequence). V lost 3 bases and J lost 0, with 8 bases in between. The CDR3 is 14 amino acids. CDR3 sequence (DNA): TGTGCCACCAGCAGCGGGGTTATGAACACTGAAGCTTTCTTT. It codes for CATSSGVMNTEAFF.

The chain employs TRBV11-2 and TRBJ2-7; D gene uncertain. CDR3 size: 14 residues. The V and J ends lost 5 bases and 3 bases respectively, with 14 bases between them. In germline, CDR1 is SGHAT, CDR2 FQNNGV. The CDR3 DNA follows: TGTGCCAGCAGCCCCCTAGAGAGAGGCTACGAGCAGTACTTC. It yields the protein CASSPLERGYEQYF.

The chain uses TRBV6-1 and TRBJ2-7; the match to TRBD1 covers 9 bases. CDR3 length: 15 amino acids. V was clipped by 6 bases and J by 4 bases; unmatched bases: 10. Germline V gives CDR1 MNHNS, CDR2 SASEGT. CDR3 sequence (DNA): TGTGCCAGCAGCAGTTGGCGGGACAGGGTTTACGAGCAGTACTTC. Protein product: CASSSWRDRVYEQYF.

This chain uses TRBV7-2 with TRBJ2-1; no firm D call. The CDR3 runs to 12 residues. Per germline, CDR1 SGHTA and CDR2 FQGNSA. V was clipped by 1 base and J by 6 bases, with 4 bases between them. CDR3 DNA sequence: TGTGCCAGCAGCTTAGATCTCAATGAGCAGTTCTTC. It is translated as CASSLDLNEQFF.

This clone was recorded only once. The rearrangement links TRBV30 to TRBJ1-4; 7 nucleotides line up with TRBD1. V shed 2 bases, J shed 8 bases, and the junction held 11 bases outside the gene matches. This CDR3 comprises 15 residues. Germline CDR1 reads GTSNPN; CDR2 reads SVGIG (reference sequence). CDR3: CAWSSYRGYREKLFF. CDR3 in DNA: TGTGCCTGGAGTTCATACAGGGGTTACAGGGAAAAACTGTTTTTT.

The CDR3 here is CASTAGVGYGYTF. The CDR3 coding sequence is TGTGCCAGTACGGCGGGGGTGGGCTATGGCTACACCTTC. This rearrangement joins TRBV19 to TRBJ1-2; tentatively, D is TRBD1 (5 bases). Germline CDR1 LNHDA, CDR2 SQIVND (reference sequence). V lost 7 bases and J 4 bases, leaving 13 bases between the germline ends. The CDR3 is 13 residues long.

The chain couples TRBV6-1 to TRBJ2-2, with a tentative D call TRBD2 (7 bases). This CDR3 has 16 amino acids. V was pared by 1 base and J by 6 bases, with 15 bases between. Germline CDR1 MNHNS, CDR2 SASEGT. CDR3 sequence (DNA): TGTGCCAGCAGTGAAGTAAGGGGGGGCCGTTCCGGGGAGCTGTTTTTT. Its translation: CASSEVRGGRSGELFF.

The chain links TRBV19 to TRBJ2-3; 9 bases align to TRBD2. The CDR3 contains 15 residues. The J segment lost 4 bases and the V segment lost 7 bases, leaving 9 bases of the junction unmatched. Germline V CDR1 and CDR2: LNHDA, SQIVND (reference sequence). The CDR3 region is CASTQAGGPADTQYF. The CDR3 nucleotides read TGTGCCAGTACACAGGCGGGGGGGCCGGCAGATACGCAGTATTTT. The entire variable domain, with the rest obtained from reference TRBV19 and TRBJ2-3, is as follows: DGGITQSPKYLFRKEGQNVTLSCEQNLNHDAMYWYRQDPGQGLRLIYYSQIVNDFQKGDIAEGYSVSREKKESFPLTVTSAQKNPTAFYLCASTQAGGPADTQYFGPGTRLTVL.

This clone turned up a few times. The chain joins TRBV2 to TRBJ2-7, with D maybe TRBD1 (5 bases). The germline V gene encodes CDR1 SNHLY and CDR2 FYNNEI. The V end lost 3 bases, the J end lost 5 bases, and 11 bases lay between the germline ends. The CDR3 runs 13 residues. CDR3 region: CASSDRQGHEQYF. The CDR3 nucleotides read TGTGCCAGCAGTGATCGTCAGGGCCACGAGCAGTACTTC.

The chain links TRBV5-6 to TRBJ1-1, with D unclear. CDR3 length equals 14 residues. Trimming cost V 1 base and J 3 bases, with 10 bases left between them. Per the germline V gene, CDR1 is SGHDT and CDR2 is YYEEEE. This CDR3 reads CASSLNQAYTEAFF. The CDR3, as DNA: TGTGCCAGCAGCTTGAACCAGGCTTACACTGAAGCTTTCTTT.